This T cell receptor (beta chain) was captured by sequencing in a study of sequential checkpoint blockade in melanoma. For the study at large: Maintenance nivolumab came after either treatment sequence.

This clone appeared a few times. The treatment: randomized to nivolumab then ipilimumab (arm A) or the reverse (arm B). Sequenced by immunoSEQ multiplex PCR; TCRdb stores in-frame clones only, minus some. This sample has fewer than 9,500 clones; roughly a quarter occur once, and the top ten carry about 9.9%. The TCR was taken from a human donor with melanoma. The sample was tumor tissue (inferred from file names), taken from a patient given nivolumab and ipilimumab in sequence.

The CDR3 bases are TGTGCCAGCAGTTATCGATCTTCCGGGACAGGGGGCGACTATGAGCAGTTCTTC. Encoded protein: CASSYRSSGTGGDYEQFF. The gene calls are TRBV9 and TRBJ2-1; TRBD1 aligns across 12 bases. CDR1 SGDLS and CDR2 YYNGEE come from the germline V gene. The V gene end was trimmed by 5 bases and the J gene end by 8 bases; junction bases not matched to a gene: 17. The CDR3 covers 18 residues.